The sequence of this TCR beta chain was determined in a study of blood T cell repertoires in COVID-19. Background on the study: Sample material is recorded as cDNA or gDNA derived from T cells, B-cell-depleted T cells, or PBMCs.

Sequenced by immunoSEQ multiplex PCR; TCRdb stores in-frame clones only, minus some. The profile shows over 80,000 clones, 90% of them singletons. The J segment lost 3 bases and the V segment lost 5 bases, leaving 11 bases of the junction unmatched. The CDR3 loop spans 16 amino acids. Germline V gene data show CDR1 as LGHNA and CDR2 as YSLEER. The chain links TRBV4-3 to TRBJ1-2, with 8 bases fitting TRBD1. The sequence came from a man in his sixties with acute or convalescent COVID-19. Sequenced material: peripheral blood. This chain's CDR3 is CASSDKTGEEYYGYTF. CDR3 in DNA: TGCGCCAGCAGCGATAAGACAGGGGAGGAGTACTATGGCTACACCTTC.